The clone carrying this T cell receptor beta chain turned up a few times. Its specificity is unknown. This sample was taken from a study of shared clonotypes between healthy human individuals. On the study more broadly: There were three CD4 naive, three CD4 memory, two CD8 naive and one CD8 memory plates per donor. Study-wide points: Naive CD4 clonotype sharing across a few donors was about 5.3%.

Generated by immunoSEQ multiplex PCR, the TCRdb table keeps only in-frame clones and is missing some. The sample has 2 million to 2.5 million clones, 85% to 95% seen once. Only Caucasian adults living in Nashville, Tennessee made up the donor group. Germline V gene sequence: CDR1 SGHTA, CDR2 FQGTGA. V lost 6 bases, J lost 1 base, and 9 bases lay in between. The CDR3 has 13 amino acids. This chain joins TRBV7-3 and TRBJ1-1; a weak D match, TRBD1 (6 bases). The sample consisted of naive CD4+ T cells from PBMCs. As for subset: CD45RA+ positively selected. The receptor's source is a man aged 18 to 30 in good health. Some clones in this sample may be carry-over from other donors' samples. In DNA, the CDR3 is TGTGCCAGCAGTAAGGGGGAGAACACTGAAGCTTTCTTT. Translated: CASSKGENTEAFF.